This TCR beta chain was documented in a study of cytomegalovirus exposure and HLA in healthy donors. Study-level findings and limits: The only immune exposure information that was available was CMV serostatus. Some V segments could not be told apart, so they were left out, TRBV6-2 and TRBV6-3 among them. Rarity held for most TCR sequences, but there were some public TCRs that occurred in many donors.

A note on this clone: Its antigen is still unknown.

Primers for the PCR totalled 60 Vbeta and 13 Jbeta. Profiled with immunoSEQ multiplex PCR; TCRdb holds only in-frame clones, not every one. The data hold more than 150,000 clones, with roughly 80% observed a single time. CDR1 and CDR2 from the germline V gene are SGHRS and YFSETQ. V dropped 0 bases and J dropped 0 bases, with 6 bases sitting between them. This CDR3 is built from 15 residues. This chain links TRBV5-1 with TRBJ1-4, with D hard to call. The TCR was taken from a man aged 45-60 years in good health and CMV-seronegative. The sample consisted of PBMCs. CDR3 residues: CASSLVSATNEKLFF. The CDR3 nucleotides read TGCGCCAGCAGCTTGGTTAGTGCAACTAATGAAAAACTGTTTTTT.